The TCR beta chain described here comes from a study of blood T cell repertoires in COVID-19. Trimming removed 6 bases at V and 2 bases at J, with 14 bases between. Germline V gene sequence: CDR1 MDHEN, CDR2 SYDVKM. The CDR3 sequence is 15 residues long. The protocol was immunoSEQ multiplex PCR, while the TCRdb copy is restricted to in-frame clones and leaves out a portion. The sample carries about 220,000 clones, 83% recorded once. Sequenced material: peripheral blood. The J gene is TRBJ1-5, the V gene TRBV28; a possible D gene is TRBD1 (6 bases). The TCR was taken from a woman between 45 and 60 years old with acute or convalescent COVID-19. The CDR3 reads CASSKGGGGNQPQHF. Written as DNA, the CDR3 is TGTGCCAGCAGCAAGGGGGGGGGAGGCAATCAGCCCCAGCATTTT.